The 24 T cell receptor beta chains below come from one sample, sequenced in a study of a mutant IDH1 vaccine in newly diagnosed glioma. Data came from immunoSEQ multiplex PCR; TCRdb stores just in-frame clones and leaves some out. The table records 50,000 to 65,000 clones, roughly 80% of them present only once. Time point noted: baseline, week 1 (first vaccination visit). As to treatment: pre-vaccination baseline after standard-of-care therapy. The source material was PBMCs, sampled from a glioma patient treated with radiotherapy, temozolomide or both. The receptors here all came from a woman between 40 and 55 years old with glioma.

A few counts support this clone. J is TRBJ2-3 and V is TRBV21-1; no DNA check was done on the table's D call, TRBD1. TRBV21-1 is a pseudogene locus. This CDR3 spans 16 amino acids. The CDR3 region has the DNA TGTGCCAGCAGCAAAGCGCAGCCAACAGGGGGGGATACGCAGTATTTT. Its protein product is CASSKAQPTGGDTQYF.

The chain links TRBV13 to TRBJ2-3; D ambiguous. With 4 bases removed from V and 6 bases from J, the gap between germline ends came to 8 bases. The CDR3 runs 12 residues. CDR1 PRHDT and CDR2 FYEKMQ come from the germline V gene (reference sequence). CDR3 amino acids: CASSSISDTQYF. The CDR3 nucleotides read TGTGCCAGCAGCTCCATATCTGATACGCAGTATTTT.

V usage is TRBV5-6 and J usage is TRBJ2-3; TRBD2 is a possible D gene (6 bases). Germline-derived CDR1 and CDR2 are SGHDT and YYEEEE. The CDR3 contains 15 residues. V gave up 4 bases and J gave up 6 bases, with 18 bases separating them. CDR3 region: CASSRQRVWADTQYF. The CDR3, as DNA: TGTGCCAGCAGCCGACAGCGGGTCTGGGCTGATACGCAGTATTTT.

The chain is built from TRBV9 and TRBJ2-6, with D possibly being TRBD1 (6 bases). V gave up 4 bases and J gave up 10 bases, with 15 bases separating them. There are 14 residues in the CDR3. Germline V gene sequence: CDR1 SGDLS, CDR2 YYNGEE. The chain's CDR3 is CASSKRTEGNVLTF. In nucleotides, the CDR3 is TGTGCCAGCAGCAAACGGACAGAGGGGAACGTCCTGACTTTC.

There are a few counts of this clone. The V and J genes are TRBV7-2 and TRBJ1-1, with 12 positions matching TRBD1. J gave up 7 bases and V 4 bases, and 7 bases lay outside the gene matches. The CDR3 is 15 residues long. The V gene's germline CDR1 is SGHTA and CDR2 FQGNSA. CDR3 DNA: TGTGCCAGCAGCTGGGGGGGACAGGGGGCGGTTGAAGCTTTCTTT. This gives the protein CASSWGGQGAVEAFF. Together with reference TRBV7-2 and TRBJ1-1, the CDR3 gives the full variable domain: GAGVSQSPSNKVTEKGKDVELRCDPISGHTALYWYRQSLGQGLEFLIYFQGNSAPDKSGLPSDRFSAERTGGSVSTLTIQRTQQEDSAVYLCASSWGGQGAVEAFFGQGTRLTVV.

The V call is TRBV15, the J call TRBJ1-3, with D possibly matching TRBD1 (5 bases). V was cut by 3 bases and J by 9 bases, with 15 bases left in between. CDR1 is LNHNV and CDR2 is YYDKDF in the germline V gene (reference sequence). This CDR3 contains 14 residues. CDR3 nucleotide sequence: TGTGCCACCAGCAGCTGGGACCGAGAGGCCACCATATATTTT. Amino acids: CATSSWDREATIYF.

V gene TRBV14 combines with J gene TRBJ1-2; a weak D match, TRBD1 (6 bases). V was trimmed by 1 base and J by 7 bases, leaving 13 bases between them. The CDR3 totals 14 residues. Germline lookup yields CDR1 SGHDN and CDR2 FVKESK. In nucleotides, the CDR3 is TGTGCCAGCAGCCAAGTGGCAGGGGCAGGTGGCTACACCTTC. Its translation: CASSQVAGAGGYTF.

A few counts support this clone. This chain connects TRBV14 to TRBJ2-5; no clear D gene. Germline CDR1 SGHDN, CDR2 FVKESK. Trimming shortened V by 4 bases and J by 4 bases, and 7 bases separated the two germline ends. The CDR3 length is 12 residues. The CDR3, as DNA: TGTGCCAGCAGCCCCTTCGGAGAGACCCAGTACTTC. Its protein product is CASSPFGETQYF.

In this sample, this clone turned up a few times. The V call is TRBV6-5, the J call TRBJ2-2; D might be TRBD2 (6 bases). V lost 6 bases and J lost 4, with 15 bases in between. The CDR3 has 15 residues. Germline CDR1 reads MNHEY; CDR2 reads SVGAGI. The CDR3 spells CASSRKGGATGELFF. In nucleotides, the CDR3 is TGTGCCAGCAGCCGCAAGGGAGGTGCCACCGGGGAGCTGTTTTTT.

This sequence joins TRBV5-6 and TRBJ2-1, with 8 bases fitting TRBD2. The germline V gene encodes CDR1 SGHDT and CDR2 YYEEEE. V gave up 2 bases and J gave up 8 bases; unmatched junction bases: 6. The CDR3 is made up of 14 amino acids. The CDR3 region has the DNA TGTGCCAGCAGCTTTTTCGGGGGGGCCGATGAGCAGTTCTTC. This codes for CASSFFGGADEQFF.

This clone was counted between two and nine times. This chain joins TRBV19 and TRBJ1-1; 7 bases match TRBD1. CDR1 and CDR2 from the germline V gene are LNHDA and SQIVND (reference sequence). The CDR3 consists of 15 residues. Unmatched junction bases numbered 9, after V lost 5 bases and J lost 3 bases. Here the CDR3 reads CASSRDREGDTEAFF. CDR3 nucleotides: TGTGCCAGTAGTCGCGACAGGGAGGGGGACACTGAAGCTTTCTTT.

The V call is TRBV5-1, the J call TRBJ2-6; no reliable D call. The CDR3 has 17 amino acids. CDR1 is SGHRS and CDR2 is YFSETQ in the germline V gene. Trimming took 3 bases from V and 0 from J, leaving 13 bases between them. This CDR3 reads CASSSVVDASGANVLTF. CDR3 DNA sequence: TGCGCCAGCAGCTCGGTCGTAGACGCCTCTGGGGCCAACGTCCTGACTTTC.

The CDR3 reads CASSFHNEQFF. DNA of the CDR3: TGCGCCAGCAGCTTTCACAATGAGCAGTTCTTC. The chain carries TRBV5-1 and TRBJ2-1; D remains ambiguous. The CDR3 extends over 11 amino acids. Germline V gives CDR1 SGHRS, CDR2 YFSETQ. V shed 2 bases and J shed 5 bases, with 2 bases lying between them.

This chain connects TRBV6-1 to TRBJ2-3; D is undetermined. The CDR3 has 16 amino acids. Looked up from germline, CDR1 is MNHNS and CDR2 is SASEGT. Trimming pared 4 bases from V and 0 bases from J, leaving 14 bases between. The CDR3 DNA sequence: TGTGCCAGCAGTGTTAACCTTTTCTCTAGCACAGATACGCAGTATTTT. Protein sequence: CASSVNLFSSTDTQYF.

This clone was seen just once. The J gene is TRBJ2-7, the V gene TRBV7-8; D unresolved. V was trimmed by 5 bases and J by 3 bases, leaving 5 bases between them. CDR1 is SGHVS, CDR2 FQNEAQ, per germline. CDR3 length: 11 residues. The CDR3: CASSPRYEQYF. For the CDR3, the DNA is TGTGCCAGCAGCCCCCGCTACGAGCAGTACTTC.

This clone was seen only once. The CDR3 DNA reads TGTGCCAGCAGCTTACAGGAGGGGAACCAGCCCCAGCATTTT. Protein sequence: CASSLQEGNQPQHF. The chain carries TRBV5-5 and TRBJ1-5; a weak D match, TRBD1 (5 bases). V lost 2 bases and J lost 7, with 13 bases in between. CDR3 length: 14 residues. Germline V gene data show CDR1 as SGHKS and CDR2 as YYEKEE (reference sequence).

V is TRBV7-5 and J is TRBJ2-7; the table's D call, TRBD1, has no DNA check behind it. TRBV7-5 is given as a pseudogene. The CDR3 sequence is 17 residues long. The CDR3 loop is CARSLAPPGQGAYEQYF. In DNA form, the CDR3 reads TGTGCCAGAAGCCTAGCCCCACCGGGACAGGGGGCTTACGAGCAGTACTTC.

This rearrangement joins TRBV30 to TRBJ1-6; no clear D gene. This CDR3 spans 12 amino acids. V shed 2 bases and J shed 7 bases, with 6 bases lying between them. The germline gives CDR1 GTSNPN, CDR2 SVGIG (reference sequence). The CDR3 coding sequence is TGTGCCTGGAGTCCCCCCAATTCACCCCTCCACTTT. It encodes CAWSPPNSPLHF.

The rearrangement uses TRBV5-1 and TRBJ2-5; D not certain. The V end was cut by 1 base, the J end by 2 bases, with 12 bases between. The CDR3 is 15 amino acids. Germline V gene sequence: CDR1 SGHRS, CDR2 YFSETQ. CDR3 coding DNA: TGCGCCAGCAGCTTGAGTCCGCAGTCTCAAGAGACCCAGTACTTC. It yields the protein CASSLSPQSQETQYF.

The J gene is TRBJ2-1, the V gene TRBV4-3, with 10 bases that match TRBD2. Germline-derived CDR1 and CDR2 are LGHNA and YSLEER. V gave up 4 bases and J gave up 4 bases; unmatched junction bases: 4. The CDR3 loop spans 15 amino acids. The CDR3 region is CASSPSGGLYNEQFF. The DNA of the CDR3 is TGCGCCAGCAGCCCTAGCGGGGGACTGTACAATGAGCAGTTCTTC.

The chain couples TRBV18 to TRBJ2-2, with 10 bases that match TRBD1. Per the germline V gene, CDR1 is KGHSH and CDR2 is LQKENI. The CDR3 covers 16 residues. Losses at the gene ends were 5 bases for V and 2 bases for J; bases not matched to a gene: 5. The CDR3 spells CASSTKTGGNTGELFF. CDR3 sequence (DNA): TGTGCCAGCTCAACTAAGACAGGGGGCAACACCGGGGAGCTGTTTTTT.

This clone was counted once. The rearrangement uses TRBV19 and TRBJ1-1, with 7 bases aligning to TRBD1. CDR1 is LNHDA, CDR2 SQIVND, per germline (reference sequence). The V gene end was trimmed by 1 base and the J gene end by 5 bases; junction bases not matched to a gene: 7. The CDR3 covers 15 residues. This CDR3 is CASSIGQGRGTEAFF. As DNA, the CDR3 is TGTGCCAGTAGTATAGGACAGGGAAGGGGAACTGAAGCTTTCTTT.

The rearrangement links TRBV30 to TRBJ1-1; D possibly corresponds to TRBD1 (5 bases). Deletions cut 4 bases from V and 5 bases from J, with 23 bases between. The CDR3 extends over 16 amino acids. Germline V gene lookup returns CDR1 GTSNPN and CDR2 SVGIG (reference sequence). The CDR3 DNA is TGTGCCTGGAAACCAGGGTCAGGGTGGGATGAGACTGAAGCTTTCTTT. It yields the protein CAWKPGSGWDETEAFF. The whole variable domain, filled in from reference TRBV30 and TRBJ1-1, reads SQTIHQWPATLVQPVGSPLSLECTVEGTSNPNLYWYRQAAGRGLQLLFYSVGIGQISSEVPQNLSASRPQDRQFILSSKKLLLSDSGFYLCAWKPGSGWDETEAFFGQGTRLTVV.

The chain is built from TRBV13 and TRBJ2-1; 8 nucleotides match TRBD1. With V trimmed by 7 bases and J by 7 bases, 6 bases remained unmatched. The CDR3 has 13 amino acids. Germline CDR1 PRHDT, CDR2 FYEKMQ (reference sequence). DNA for the CDR3: TGTGCCAGCACCCGGACAGGGAGGAATGAGCAGTTCTTC. It translates to CASTRTGRNEQFF.